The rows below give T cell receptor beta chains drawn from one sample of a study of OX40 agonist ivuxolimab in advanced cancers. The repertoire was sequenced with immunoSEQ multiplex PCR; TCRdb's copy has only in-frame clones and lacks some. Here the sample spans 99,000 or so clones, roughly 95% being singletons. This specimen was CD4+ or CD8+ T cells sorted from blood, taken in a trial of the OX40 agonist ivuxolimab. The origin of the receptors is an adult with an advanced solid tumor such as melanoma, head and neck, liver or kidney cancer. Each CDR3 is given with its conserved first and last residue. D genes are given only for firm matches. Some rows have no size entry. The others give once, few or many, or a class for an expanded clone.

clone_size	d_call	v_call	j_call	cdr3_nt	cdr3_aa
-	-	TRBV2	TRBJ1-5	TGTGCCAGCACTGGGGTGGGCAATCAGCCCCAGCATTTT	CASTGVGNQPQHF
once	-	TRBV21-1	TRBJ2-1	TGTGCCAGCGCGTACTCCTTCGGGGCTAGCGGGAGACACGGGAATGAGCAGTTCTTC	CASAYSFGASGRHGNEQFF
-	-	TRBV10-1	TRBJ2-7	TGCGCCAGCAGTGAACGGTCGAGCTCCTACGAGCAGTACTTC	CASSERSSSYEQYF
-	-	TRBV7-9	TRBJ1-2	TGTGCCAGCAGCTTAGAAAGGGGGGCGGATGGCTACACCTTC	CASSLERGADGYTF
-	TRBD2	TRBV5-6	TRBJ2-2	TGTGCCAGCAGTCAAAGCGGGAGCGGGGAGCTGTTTTTT	CASSQSGSGELFF
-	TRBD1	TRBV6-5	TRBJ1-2	TGTGCCAGCAGTTACGGACAGGGGTTCTATGGCTACACCTTC	CASSYGQGFYGYTF
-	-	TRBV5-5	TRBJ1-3	TGTGCCAGCAGCTTGGCCTTGGGGCAGCCTGGAAACACCATATATTTT	CASSLALGQPGNTIYF
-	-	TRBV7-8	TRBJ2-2	TGTGCCAGCAGCCCCACCGGGGAGCTGTTTTTT	CASSPTGELFF
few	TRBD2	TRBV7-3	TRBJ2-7	TGTGCCAGCAGCTTAAACGGCGGGAGCGGCAACGAGCAGTACTTC	CASSLNGGSGNEQYF
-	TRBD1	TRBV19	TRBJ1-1	TGTGCCAGTAGTATGCAGGGGGCGGACACTGAAGCTTTCTTT	CASSMQGADTEAFF
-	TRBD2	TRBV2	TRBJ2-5	TGTGCCAGCAGTGAGGGGCCCCAGGGAGGGATGGGTCCCTCCCAAGAGACCCAGTACTTC	CASSEGPQGGMGPSQETQYF
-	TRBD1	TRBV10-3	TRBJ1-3	TGTGCCATAGGGGGACAGGGTCGGTCTGGAAACACCATATATTTT	CAIGGQGRSGNTIYF
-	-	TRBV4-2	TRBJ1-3	TGTGCCAGCAGCCAAGAGGACAGCAGCTCTGGAAACACCATATATTTT	CASSQEDSSSGNTIYF
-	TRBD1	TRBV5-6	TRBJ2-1	TGTGCCAGCCAGACAGGGAACTACAATGAGCAGTTCTTC	CASQTGNYNEQFF
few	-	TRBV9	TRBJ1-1	TGTGCCAGCAGCGTAGTTGCAGGAGTGAACACTGAAGCTTTCTTT	CASSVVAGVNTEAFF
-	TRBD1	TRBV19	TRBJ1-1	TGTGCCAGTAGTGCTCGCGGGACAGGGGGGGCCATGAGGACTGAAGCTTTCTTT	CASSARGTGGAMRTEAFF
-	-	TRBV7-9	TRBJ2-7	TGTGCCAGCAGCCAAGACCCGGACTACGAGCAGTACTTC	CASSQDPDYEQYF